Listed below are T cell receptor beta chains from one sample, sequenced in a study of regulatory T cells in long-lasting Graves disease. Using its own MiXCR run on the multiplex PCR reads, TCRdb lists one record per CDR3 protein. The sample includes a few hundred thousand distinct CDR3 sequences, 12% of them seen just once. The same sample was also studied in work on T cells in Graves' hyperthyroidism and ophthalmopathy.

The input for sequencing was peripheral blood mononuclear cells (PBMCs), taken at new diagnosis, from a patient treated with antithyroid drugs. The receptors here all came from a woman in her late teens or twenties with Graves disease. Both conserved end residues are part of each CDR3. A D gene is named only where the DNA matches it firmly. Not all rows give a size; the values are once, few, many and, for expanded clones, a class.

V	J	size	D	DNA	CDR3
TRBV5-4	TRBJ2-3	many	TRBD2	TGTGCCAGCAGCTGGGGGACTAGCGGGGGGAACGGGGATACGCAGTATTTT	CASSWGTSGGNGDTQYF
TRBV3-1	TRBJ1-2	many	-	TGTGCCAGCAGCCAAGTGGGCAGAACTTATGGCTACACCTTC	CASSQVGRTYGYTF
TRBV3-1	TRBJ1-1	many	-	TGTGCCAGCAGCCAAAACAGGGAGAGGGAAGCTTTCTTT	CASSQNREREAFF
TRBV7-9	TRBJ2-7	-	TRBD2	TGTGCCAGCAGCTACGGGACTAGCGGGAGCGGGGAGCAGTACTTC	CASSYGTSGSGEQYF
TRBV19	TRBJ2-3	-	TRBD1	TGTGCCAGTAGTGCGACAGGGGATACGCAGTATTTT	CASSATGDTQYF
TRBV13	TRBJ2-5	many	-	TGTGCCAGCAGCCAGCGGTGGGGCGGGGTGTACCAAGAGACCCAGTACTTC	CASSQRWGGVYQETQYF
TRBV6-5	TRBJ2-2	many	-	TGTGCCAGCAGTTACACAGTGCCTTCAGGTATCGGGGAGCTGTTTTTT	CASSYTVPSGIGELFF
TRBV19	TRBJ1-2	-	TRBD1	TGTGCCAGTAGTCTCCGGACAGGCTTGGACTATGGCTACACCTTC	CASSLRTGLDYGYTF
TRBV6-2/TRBV6-3	TRBJ1-1	many	TRBD1	TGTGCCAGCAGCAGACAGGGGGCCTTGTTTGGCACTGAAGCTTTCTTT	CASSRQGALFGTEAFF
TRBV19	TRBJ2-7	few	TRBD2	TGTGCCAGTAGCACGGGACTAGCGGTATCCCTCTCCTACGAGCAGTACTTC	CASSTGLAVSLSYEQYF
TRBV7-2	TRBJ2-5	-	TRBD2	TGTGCCAGCAGCCCTTACCAGCGCGGGAGGGCCGGGACCCAGTACTTC	CASSPYQRGRAGTQYF
TRBV9	TRBJ1-3	few	-	TGTGCCAGCAGCGCCGTGGGGGGTTTTACCTCTGGAAACACCATATATTTT	CASSAVGGFTSGNTIYF
TRBV19	TRBJ2-4	few	TRBD1	TGTGCCAGTAGTTGGGAAGGGGGCTATAGCGCCATTCAGTACTTC	CASSWEGGYSAIQYF
TRBV20-1	TRBJ2-7	-	-	TGCAGTGCTAGAGTCCTCTTGGGGGGCCTTACAACCTACGAGCAGTACTTC	CSARVLLGGLTTYEQYF
TRBV9	TRBJ2-1	-	TRBD2	TGTGCCAGCAGCGCCACCGGGACTAGCTACAATGAGCAGTTCTTC	CASSATGTSYNEQFF
TRBV4-1	TRBJ1-5	-	-	TGCGCCAGCAGCCAAGTAGGGGTTAGCAATCAGCCCCAGCATTTT	CASSQVGVSNQPQHF
TRBV10-3	TRBJ1-1	-	TRBD1	TGTGCCATCAGTGGGCGGACAGGGTCTGAAGCTTTCTTT	CAISGRTGSEAFF
TRBV20-1	TRBJ1-6	many	-	TGCAGTGCTAGAGATGGGGACGCAGTAAGCTCCTATAATTCACCCCTCCACTTT	CSARDGDAVSSYNSPLHF
TRBV10-3	TRBJ2-5	many	TRBD1	TGTGCCATCAGTGAGTCACGCCAGGGGGCAAGAGAAGAGACCCAGTACTTC	CAISESRQGAREETQYF
TRBV18	TRBJ2-3	many	TRBD1	TGTGCCAGCTCACCACCGGTTGAGGGGGCAAAGTATTTT	CASSPPVEGAKYF
TRBV19	TRBJ1-2	few	-	TGTGCCAGTAGTATCAAACGCAGCCTTAAAGCCTATGGCTACACCTTC	CASSIKRSLKAYGYTF
TRBV28	TRBJ2-7	many	TRBD1	TGTGCCAGCAGTCCACCTCCCGGGACAGGGGACCCCTACGAGCAGTACTTC	CASSPPPGTGDPYEQYF
TRBV4-1	TRBJ2-2	many	-	TGCGCCAGCAGCCTGCTACTGAACACCGGGGAGCTGTTTTTT	CASSLLLNTGELFF
TRBV12-3/TRBV12-4	TRBJ2-3	many	TRBD2	TGTGCCAGCAGTCCGGGGACTAGCGGGGGGGCGGGCGCAGATACGCAGTATTTT	CASSPGTSGGAGADTQYF
TRBV11-1	TRBJ2-3	many	-	TGTGCCAGCAGCCCCCCTGCCAGTGAGGGGTCGGCAGATACGCAGTATTTT	CASSPPASEGSADTQYF
TRBV6-8	TRBJ1-5	many	-	TGTGCCAGCAGCCCCCTGGGGGCCATCCCGACGAGAAAGAATCAGCCCCAGCATTTT	CASSPLGAIPTRKNQPQHF
TRBV4-1	TRBJ2-4	-	-	TGCGCCAGCAGCGCCACTTCCGGGACAACTATAGCCAAAAACATTCAGTACTTC	CASSATSGTTIAKNIQYF
TRBV29-1	TRBJ1-1	-	-	TGCAGCGTTGAACACCCAGGGATGAGTTCCACTGAAGCTTTCTTT	CSVEHPGMSSTEAFF
TRBV6-5	TRBJ2-7	many	TRBD2	TGTGCCAGCAGTTTGACTAGCGGGATGCCCTACGAGCAGTACTTC	CASSLTSGMPYEQYF
TRBV13	TRBJ2-1	few	TRBD2	TGTGCCAGCAGTTTATTAGTAAGATCAGCGGGAGACGAGCAGTTCTTC	CASSLLVRSAGDEQFF
TRBV4-2	TRBJ1-2	-	-	TGTGCCAGCGGCCAAGCTGCGGTTACAGCCAACTATGGCTACACCTTC	CASGQAAVTANYGYTF
TRBV18	TRBJ1-5	many	-	TGTGCCAGCTCACCATTTCAGGGCCTATCGACCAGCAATCAGCCCCAGCATTTT	CASSPFQGLSTSNQPQHF
TRBV7-9	TRBJ1-6	-	TRBD1	TGTGCCAGCAGCTTAGAATCAGGGGGCCACTCACCCCTCCACTTT	CASSLESGGHSPLHF
TRBV6-2/TRBV6-3	TRBJ2-1	-	-	TGTGCCAGCAAACAGGGAAACAAGAATGAGCAGTTCTTC	CASKQGNKNEQFF
TRBV3-1	TRBJ2-5	many	-	TGTGCCAGCAGCCAAGTTGCAGGGGCCGGAGCAGAGACCCAGTACTTC	CASSQVAGAGAETQYF
TRBV6-2/TRBV6-3	TRBJ2-1	many	-	TGTGCCAGCAGTTTCGTCCCCTCGGAATACAATGAGCAGTTCTTC	CASSFVPSEYNEQFF
TRBV28	TRBJ2-1	few	-	TGTGCCAGCAGTCTCCGACCAGCGGAGTACAATGAGCAGTTCTTC	CASSLRPAEYNEQFF
TRBV20-1	TRBJ2-7	many	TRBD2	TGCAGTGCTAGTGAGACTAGCGGTACCTACGAGCAGTACTTC	CSASETSGTYEQYF
TRBV27	TRBJ2-3	many	TRBD2	TGTGCCAGCAGTTTGACGGGCCCGGGGGGGGATACGCAGTATTTT	CASSLTGPGGDTQYF
TRBV3-2	TRBJ2-7	many	-	TGTGCCAGCAGCTCCGAGGGAGCGGGAGGGCCGTGTGGGGAGCAGTACTTC	CASSSEGAGGPCGEQYF
TRBV11-2	TRBJ2-1	many	-	TGTGCCAGCCCGGGGGAGTGGACCAATGAGCAGTTCTTC	CASPGEWTNEQFF
TRBV2	TRBJ1-2	-	TRBD1	TGTGCCAGCACGCAAGACTCCGGAGGGGGCAGTGGCTACACCTTC	CASTQDSGGGSGYTF
TRBV9	TRBJ2-5	-	-	TGTGCCAGCAGCGTAGCTATAGGAGAGACCCAGTACTTC	CASSVAIGETQYF
TRBV20-1	TRBJ1-1	many	TRBD1	TGCAGTACAAGGGACAGGGGGCGGACTGAAGCTTTCTTT	CSTRDRGRTEAFF
TRBV20-1	TRBJ2-1	few	TRBD2	TGCAGTGCTAGAATCCTCAGCGGGAGAACGTACAATGAGCAGTTCTTC	CSARILSGRTYNEQFF
TRBV20-1	TRBJ1-1	many	-	TGCAGTGCTAGGAGGGGCGCGAGGACTGAAGCTTTCTTT	CSARRGARTEAFF
TRBV5-1	TRBJ2-2	many	-	TGCGCCAGCAGCCGGGACTCCCAGGTCACCGGGGAGCTGTTTTTT	CASSRDSQVTGELFF
TRBV19	TRBJ1-6	few	-	TGTGCCAGTAGTATCCGGGGTTCACCCCTCCACTTT	CASSIRGSPLHF
TRBV20-1	TRBJ2-1	many	-	TGCAGTGCTAGCCAGAACTTTTACAATGAGCAGTTCTTC	CSASQNFYNEQFF
TRBV3-1	TRBJ1-5	many	-	TGTGCCAGCAGCCACTCGTGGGGTGACAATCAGCCCCAGCATTTT	CASSHSWGDNQPQHF